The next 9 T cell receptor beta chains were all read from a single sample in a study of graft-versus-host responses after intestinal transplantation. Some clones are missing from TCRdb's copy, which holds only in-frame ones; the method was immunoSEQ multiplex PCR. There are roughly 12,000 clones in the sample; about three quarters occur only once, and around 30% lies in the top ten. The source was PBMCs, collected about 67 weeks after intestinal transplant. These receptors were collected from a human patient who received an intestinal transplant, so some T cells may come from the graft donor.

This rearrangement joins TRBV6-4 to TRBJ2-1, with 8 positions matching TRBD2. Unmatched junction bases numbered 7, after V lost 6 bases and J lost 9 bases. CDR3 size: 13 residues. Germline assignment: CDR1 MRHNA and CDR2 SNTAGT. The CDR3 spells CASSAAGEGEQFF. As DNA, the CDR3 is TGTGCCAGCAGCGCAGCGGGAGAGGGTGAGCAGTTCTTC.

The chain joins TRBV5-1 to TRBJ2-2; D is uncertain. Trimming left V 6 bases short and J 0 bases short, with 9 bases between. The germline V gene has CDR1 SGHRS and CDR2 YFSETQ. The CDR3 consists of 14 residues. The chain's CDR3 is CASTWWTNTGELFF. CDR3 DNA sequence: TGCGCCAGCACATGGTGGACGAACACCGGGGAGCTGTTTTTT.

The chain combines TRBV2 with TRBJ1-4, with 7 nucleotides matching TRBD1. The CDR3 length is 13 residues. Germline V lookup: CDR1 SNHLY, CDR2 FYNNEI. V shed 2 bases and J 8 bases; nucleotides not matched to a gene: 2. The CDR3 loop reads CASSERQGEKLFF. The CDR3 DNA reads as TGTGCCAGCAGTGAAAGACAGGGCGAAAAACTGTTTTTT.

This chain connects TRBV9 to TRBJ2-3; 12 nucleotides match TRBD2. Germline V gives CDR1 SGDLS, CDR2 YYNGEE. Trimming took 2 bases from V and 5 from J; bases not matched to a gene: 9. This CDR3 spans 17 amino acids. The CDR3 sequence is CASSVTLLAGGGDTQYF. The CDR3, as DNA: TGTGCCAGCAGCGTGACGCTACTAGCGGGAGGAGGAGATACGCAGTATTTT.

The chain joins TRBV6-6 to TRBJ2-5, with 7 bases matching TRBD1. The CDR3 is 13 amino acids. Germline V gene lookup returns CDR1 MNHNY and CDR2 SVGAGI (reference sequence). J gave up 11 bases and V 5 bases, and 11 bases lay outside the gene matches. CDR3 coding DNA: TGTGCCAGCAGTCCCGGGACAGACCTCCAACAGTACTTC. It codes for CASSPGTDLQQYF.

CDR3 nucleotides: TGTGCCAGCAGCCTTCGACAGGGTTTCTACAATGAGCAGTTCTTC. It specifies CASSLRQGFYNEQFF. The chain employs TRBV7-9 and TRBJ2-1; 7 bases align to TRBD1. This CDR3 region has 15 residues. Trimming cost V 5 bases and J 3 bases; bases outside gene matches: 7. Germline loops: CDR1 SEHNR, CDR2 FQNEAQ (reference sequence). The full variable domain, with the rest looked up from reference TRBV7-9 and TRBJ2-1, is DTGVSQNPRHKITKRGQNVTFRCDPISEHNRLYWYRQTLGQGPEFLTYFQNEAQLEKSRLLSDRFSAERPKGSFSTLEIQRTEQGDSAMYLCASSLRQGFYNEQFFGPGTRLTVL.

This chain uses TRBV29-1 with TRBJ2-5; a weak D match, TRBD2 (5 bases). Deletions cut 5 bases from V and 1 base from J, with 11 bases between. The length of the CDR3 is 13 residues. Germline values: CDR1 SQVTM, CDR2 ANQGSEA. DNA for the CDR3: TGCAGCGTTACTACTAGTTCCCAAGAGACCCAGTACTTC. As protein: CSVTTSSQETQYF.

The CDR3 loop reads CASSEVGDTYEQYF. For the CDR3, the DNA is TGCGCCAGCAGTGAAGTCGGTGACACCTACGAGCAGTACTTC. V usage is TRBV10-2 and J usage is TRBJ2-7; D is ambiguous. Per germline, CDR1 WSHSY and CDR2 SAAADI. V dropped 3 bases and J dropped 2 bases, with 11 bases sitting between them. This CDR3 is built from 14 residues.

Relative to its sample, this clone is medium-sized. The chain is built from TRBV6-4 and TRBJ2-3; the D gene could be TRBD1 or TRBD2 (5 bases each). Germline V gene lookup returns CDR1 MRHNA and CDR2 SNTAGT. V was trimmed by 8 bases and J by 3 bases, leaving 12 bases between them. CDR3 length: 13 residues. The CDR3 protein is CASRDGETDTQYF. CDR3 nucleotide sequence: TGTGCCAGCCGGGACGGCGAAACAGATACGCAGTATTTT.